This T cell receptor beta chain was sequenced during a study of metastatic and nonmetastatic thyroid tumors. The overall study: Patients with malignant and benign thyroid disease provided blood and tumor or nodule tissue, whose repertoires were compared.

Notes on this clone: Germline is not matched at one junction end, which may reflect a read error.

Germline V gene sequence: CDR1 MDHEN, CDR2 SYDVKM. This CDR3 is built from 16 residues. Thyroid surgery took place with no prior treatment in any patient. With MiXCR, TCRdb called clones anew from the PCR reads. The sample gives about 92,000 clones, more than 13% of which show up once; just over 3.5% is in the top ten. Sequencing was carried out using blood. This sequence was found in a female donor with papillary thyroid cancer or a benign thyroid nodule (not recorded which). Some clones in this sample may be carry-over from other donors' samples. The chain couples TRBV28 to TRBJ1-5, with D maybe TRBD1 (6 bases). CDR3 sequence (DNA): TGTGCCAGCAGTTCATCTAACAGGGATCGGGGTCAGCCCCATTATTTT. Translation: CASSSSNRDRGQPHYF.